What follows are 16 T cell receptor beta chains derived from one specimen sequenced in a study of cytotoxic CD8 clonotypes in ibrutinib-treated CLL (TCRdb year 2021). Libraries were prepared through the immunoSEQ multiplex PCR assay. Sourced from immuneACCESS, this table was stored by TCRdb with only in-frame sequences that have V and J called. A share of the clones is absent; for the studies checked, an unresolved V gene accounts for under half, and the remainder has no known explanation. Across this sample there are 300,000 to 350,000 clones, with about 80% seen only once. Over 5% of the sample is in the top ten clones. This specimen consisted of PBMCs, obtained before ibrutinib treatment. Source of these receptors: a human donor with chronic lymphocytic leukemia.

The V gene is TRBV5-1, the J gene TRBJ2-2; maybe TRBD1 (7 bases). Trimming took 4 bases from V and 4 from J, leaving 23 bases between them. The CDR3 sequence is 18 residues long. Germline V CDR1 and CDR2: SGHRS, YFSETQ. The CDR3 here is CASSRGQGEPEFTGELFF. DNA for the CDR3: TGCGCCAGCAGCCGGGGGCAGGGGGAACCCGAATTCACCGGGGAGCTGTTTTTT.

In its sample, this clone was seen once. The genes are TRBV6-5 and TRBJ2-5, with unresolved D. There are 14 residues in the CDR3. Trimming took off 6 bases at V and 4 bases at J, with 15 bases between the two ends. Germline V lookup: CDR1 MNHEY, CDR2 SVGAGI. The CDR3 DNA sequence: TGTGCCAGCAGCCCACTGGTTAGGTCAGAGACCCAGTACTTC. Translation: CASSPLVRSETQYF.

With regard to this clone: One junction end does not reproduce the germline sequence, and a read error may be involved. The chain links TRBV27 to TRBJ1-1, with no clear D. CDR1 is MNHEY and CDR2 is SMNVEV in the germline V gene (reference sequence). This CDR3 spans 11 amino acids. CDR3 sequence reads: CASSLGETLIF. The DNA for the CDR3 is TGTGCCAGCAGTTTAGGTGAGACACTCATCTTT.

This chain uses TRBV4-1 with TRBJ2-1, with 11 bases lining up with TRBD2. Germline V CDR1 and CDR2: MGHRA, YSYEKL. The CDR3 is 19 residues long. V lost 0 bases, J lost 7 bases, and 14 bases stayed unmatched. CDR3 bases: TGCGCCAGCAGCCAAGAAATCAAGATGACTAGCGGGATAGGGAATGAGCAGTTCTTC. It is translated as CASSQEIKMTSGIGNEQFF.

This clone was detected only a few times. J is TRBJ2-7 and V is TRBV19; TRBD2 agrees at 8 bases. The trim removed 4 bases at V and 3 bases at J, leaving 8 bases unmatched. Looked up from germline, CDR1 is LNHDA and CDR2 is SQIVND (reference sequence). This CDR3 spans 15 amino acids. As DNA, the CDR3 is TGTGCCAGTAGTACCCGGGGTAGCGGGAACTACGAGCAGTACTTC. It translates to CASSTRGSGNYEQYF.

CDR3 residues: CASSILGGRTEAFF. The CDR3 nucleotides are TGTGCCAGTAGTATTTTGGGTGGGAGAACTGAAGCTTTCTTT. The chain recombines TRBV19 with TRBJ1-1; D not certain. This CDR3 spans 14 amino acids. V was pared by 3 bases and J by 5 bases, with 13 bases between. In germline, CDR1 is LNHDA, CDR2 SQIVND (reference sequence).

The chain has TRBV5-4 and TRBJ2-5; D is tentatively TRBD1 or TRBD2 (6 bases each). The CDR3 runs to 13 residues. The V gene's germline CDR1 is SGHNT and CDR2 YYREEE (reference sequence). V was pared by 2 bases and J by 4 bases, with 9 bases between. The CDR3 region has the DNA TGTGCCAGCAGCTTCAGGGGAGGAGAGACCCAGTACTTC. Translated, it gives CASSFRGGETQYF.

The genes are TRBV2 and TRBJ1-5, with 10 bases identical to TRBD1. V gave up 3 bases and J gave up 0 bases; unmatched junction bases: 2. Germline V lookup: CDR1 SNHLY, CDR2 FYNNEI. The CDR3 length is 16 residues. This CDR3 is CASSDDRGPSNQPQHF. CDR3 DNA sequence: TGTGCCAGCAGTGATGACAGGGGGCCTAGCAATCAGCCCCAGCATTTT. Using reference TRBV2 and TRBJ1-5 for the parts outside the CDR3, the full variable domain is EPEVTQTPSHQVTQMGQEVILRCVPISNHLYFYWYRQILGQKVEFLVSFYNNEISEKSEIFDDQFSVERPDGSNFTLKIRSTKLEDSAMYFCASSDDRGPSNQPQHFGDGTRLSIL.

J is TRBJ2-1 and V is TRBV5-1; TRBD2 aligns across 7 bases. Germline V gene data show CDR1 as SGHRS and CDR2 as YFSETQ. J was trimmed by 8 bases and V by 4 bases; bases with no gene match: 9. The CDR3 length is 14 residues. In DNA form, the CDR3 reads TGCGCCAGCAGCACGGGGACTACAAGGGATGAGCAGTTCTTC. Translation gives CASSTGTTRDEQFF.

This rearrangement joins TRBV30 to TRBJ2-4; D not certain. The CDR3 is 15 residues long. V was cut by 1 base and J by 0 bases, with 10 bases left in between. Germline V CDR1 and CDR2: GTSNPN, SVGIG (reference sequence). The CDR3 DNA sequence: TGTGCCTGGAGTGAACGCAGACTAGCCAAAAACATTCAGTACTTC. The encoded protein is CAWSERRLAKNIQYF.

V and J are TRBV30 and TRBJ1-2, with a tentative D call TRBD1 (5 bases). Germline V gene lookup returns CDR1 GTSNPN and CDR2 SVGIG (reference sequence). V lost 2 bases, J lost 4 bases, and 17 bases lay in between. The CDR3 is 15 residues long. CDR3 bases: TGTGCCTGGAGTACGAACAGGTTCTCGGTCTATGGCTACACCTTC. Its translation is CAWSTNRFSVYGYTF. Looking up the rest from reference TRBV30 and TRBJ1-2 gives the full variable domain: SQTIHQWPATLVQPVGSPLSLECTVEGTSNPNLYWYRQAAGRGLQLLFYSVGIGQISSEVPQNLSASRPQDRQFILSSKKLLLSDSGFYLCAWSTNRFSVYGYTFGSGTRLTVV.

The chain employs TRBV7-6 and TRBJ2-7; 9 nucleotides line up with TRBD2. Per the germline V gene, CDR1 is SGHVS and CDR2 is FNYEAQ. The junction had 15 bases not matched to a gene; V was cut back by 5 bases and J by 7 bases. CDR3 length equals 16 residues. CDR3 protein: CASSPVFGSGSSEQYF. CDR3 nucleotides: TGTGCCAGCAGCCCAGTGTTTGGTAGCGGGAGTAGTGAGCAGTACTTC.

V gene TRBV28 combines with J gene TRBJ2-7; perhaps TRBD2 as D (5 bases). Looked up from germline, CDR1 is MDHEN and CDR2 is SYDVKM. The V and J ends lost 6 bases and 4 bases respectively, with 13 bases between them. The CDR3 has 13 residues. The CDR3, as DNA: TGTGCCAGCAGCAAAACTAGTTTGTACGAGCAGTACTTC. It yields the protein CASSKTSLYEQYF.

The chain has TRBV5-6 and TRBJ2-7, with 10 bases identical to TRBD2. This CDR3 has 14 residues. With V trimmed by 4 bases and J by 5 bases, 6 bases remained unmatched. Germline CDR1 reads SGHDT; CDR2 reads YYEEEE. CDR3 residues: CASSLRLAGNEQYF. CDR3 nucleotides: TGTGCCAGCAGCCTGAGACTAGCGGGTAACGAGCAGTACTTC. The full variable domain, with the rest looked up from reference TRBV5-6 and TRBJ2-7, is DAGVTQSPTHLIKTRGQQVTLRCSPKSGHDTVSWYQQALGQGPQFIFQYYEEEERQRGNFPDRFSGHQFPNYSSELNVNALLLGDSALYLCASSLRLAGNEQYFGPGTRLTVT.

The gene calls are TRBV30 and TRBJ2-1, with D tentatively TRBD2 (6 bases). Deletions cut 1 base from V and 6 bases from J, with 10 bases between. The CDR3 sequence is 13 residues long. CDR1 GTSNPN and CDR2 SVGIG come from the germline V gene (reference sequence). The CDR3 spells CAWSGRDGNEQFF. In nucleotides, the CDR3 is TGTGCCTGGAGTGGGAGGGACGGCAATGAGCAGTTCTTC.

The chain links TRBV9 to TRBJ1-1; possibly TRBD1 for D (6 bases). The CDR3 consists of 16 residues. Germline values: CDR1 SGDLS, CDR2 YYNGEE. V gave up 3 bases and J gave up 0 bases, with 15 bases separating them. The CDR3 is CASSAGVGGLNTEAFF. CDR3 sequence (DNA): TGTGCCAGCAGCGCAGGGGTCGGGGGCCTGAACACTGAAGCTTTCTTT.